The next 3 T cell receptor beta chains were all read from a single sample in a study of T-cell reconstitution after alpha-beta-depleted transplantation in children. A library of TCRbeta sequences, prepared with unique molecular identifiers, was generated. TCRdb re-called the PCR reads through MiXCR, storing one row per CDR3 protein. Here the sample spans about 240,000 distinct CDR3 sequences, under 30% being singletons. Sequenced here: PBMCs, sampled before TCRalphabeta/CD19-depleted stem cell transplant. The receptors stem from a girl aged 2-10 years with Fanconi anemia, due to receive a stem cell transplant.

This rearrangement joins TRBV30 to TRBJ1-2; D call uncertain. From germline, CDR1 is GTSNPN and CDR2 SVGIG (reference sequence). The V and J ends lost 2 bases and 2 bases respectively, with 6 bases between them. The CDR3 covers 12 residues. The CDR3 nucleotides are TGTGCCTGGAGTCTGTGGAACTATGGCTACACCTTC. Protein product: CAWSLWNYGYTF.

The chain couples TRBV7-7 to TRBJ2-3; the D gene is possibly TRBD2 (5 bases). Trimming took off 6 bases at V and 4 bases at J, with 14 bases between the two ends. The CDR3 extends over 14 amino acids. CDR1 is SSHAT, CDR2 FNYEAQ, per germline (reference sequence). This CDR3 reads CASRLSGESDTQYF. The CDR3 nucleotides read TGTGCCAGCAGACTTTCTGGGGAGTCAGATACGCAGTATTTT.

This clonotype turned up a few times. This rearrangement joins TRBV6-2 or TRBV6-3 to TRBJ2-1; D may be TRBD2 (5 bases). There are 16 residues in the CDR3. The ends were cut back, 8 bases at V and 9 bases at J, with 26 bases in the middle. Looked up from germline, CDR1 is MNHEY and CDR2 is SVGEGT. The CDR3 protein is CASGLVGLIGEGEQFF. The CDR3 DNA sequence: TGTGCCAGCGGTCTGGTGGGCCTAATCGGGGAAGGTGAGCAGTTCTTC.